These 3 T cell receptor beta chains were sequenced from one sample in a study of blood T cell repertoires in COVID-19. The method was immunoSEQ multiplex PCR; TCRdb's version includes in-frame clones alone and lacks a portion of them. There are more than 400,000 clones in the sample; around 90% occur only once, and 0.6% lies in the top ten. Source material: PBMCs or T cells enriched from blood (not recorded which). These receptors were obtained from a young man who had recovered from COVID-19.

The rearrangement links TRBV28 to TRBJ1-1; TRBD1 aligns across 7 bases. Germline V lookup: CDR1 MDHEN, CDR2 SYDVKM. This CDR3 spans 15 amino acids. The V gene end was trimmed by 4 bases and the J gene end by 5 bases; junction bases not matched to a gene: 10. CDR3 bases: TGTGCCAGCAGTTCCATTACAGGGGCGGGTACTGAAGCTTTCTTT. This codes for CASSSITGAGTEAFF.

The chain combines TRBV5-6 with TRBJ2-7, with TRBD1 matching 7 bases. Germline V gene lookup returns CDR1 SGHDT and CDR2 YYEEEE. The junction had 8 bases not matched to a gene; V was cut back by 4 bases and J by 4 bases. The CDR3 length is 14 residues. In DNA, the CDR3 is TGTGCCAGCAGCCCCTACAGGGGTAATTACGAGCAGTACTTC. This codes for CASSPYRGNYEQYF.

The chain uses TRBV2 and TRBJ1-3; D is uncertain. V shed 4 bases and J shed 0 bases, with 7 bases lying between them. Germline loops: CDR1 SNHLY, CDR2 FYNNEI. The CDR3 length is 14 residues. CDR3 protein: CASSVAVSGNTIYF. The CDR3 nucleotides read TGTGCCAGCAGTGTTGCGGTCTCTGGAAACACCATATATTTT.